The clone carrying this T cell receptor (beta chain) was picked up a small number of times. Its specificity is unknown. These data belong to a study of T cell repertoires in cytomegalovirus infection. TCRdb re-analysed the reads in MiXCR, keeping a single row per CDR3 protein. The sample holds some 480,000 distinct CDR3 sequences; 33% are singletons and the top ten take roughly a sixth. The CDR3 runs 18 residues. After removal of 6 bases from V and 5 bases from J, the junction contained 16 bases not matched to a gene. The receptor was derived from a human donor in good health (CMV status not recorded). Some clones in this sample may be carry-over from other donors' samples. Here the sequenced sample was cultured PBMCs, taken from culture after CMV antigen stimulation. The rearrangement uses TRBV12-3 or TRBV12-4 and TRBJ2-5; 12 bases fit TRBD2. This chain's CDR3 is CASRKPRLAGEFKETQYF. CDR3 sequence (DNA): TGTGCCAGCAGAAAACCCAGACTAGCGGGAGAGTTCAAGGAGACCCAGTACTTC.